The T cell receptor (beta chain) under discussion was sequenced for a study of blood T cell repertoires in COVID-19. Study summary: Whether acute or convalescent, the COVID-19 samples came from the United States, Italy and Spain.

CDR3 length equals 14 residues. The V end was cut by 10 bases, the J end by 2 bases, with 15 bases between. Germline CDR1 is SNHLY and CDR2 is FYNNEI. Sequencing was performed with immunoSEQ multiplex PCR; in TCRdb, only in-frame clones are kept and a portion is missing. Of approximately 220,000 clones listed, about nine tenths were seen once; the top ten hold about 4%. This clone was found once. The receptor's source is a woman aged 40 to 50 with acute COVID-19. Specimen: PBMCs or T cells enriched from blood (not recorded which). V usage is TRBV2 and J usage is TRBJ1-3; D is uncertain. The CDR3 spells CATKGGFTGNTIYF. The CDR3 nucleotides are TGTGCCACCAAAGGAGGCTTCACTGGAAACACCATATATTTT.